Shown below are 27 T cell receptor beta chains from a single sample sequenced in a study of neurological immune-mediated disorders. TCRdb recomputed calls from the 5' RACE reads with MiXCR, one row per CDR3 protein. The sample records fewer than 40,000 distinct CDR3 sequences, roughly 15% being singletons. Noted time point: technical triplicate 2. The sequenced material came from CD4+ T cells from blood. These TCRs come from a female donor with HTLV-1-associated myelopathy (HAM/TSP).

This clonotype showed up many times. The chain recombines TRBV25-1 with TRBJ2-5; D possibly corresponds to TRBD1 (6 bases). Trimming shortened V by 10 bases and J by 5 bases, and 20 bases separated the two germline ends. Germline V gene sequence: CDR1 MGHDK, CDR2 SYGVNS. This CDR3 comprises 14 residues. In DNA, the CDR3 is TGTGCCACGGGGACACCTCCCCCCGGGGAGACCCAGTACTTC. Amino acids: CATGTPPPGETQYF.

The chain couples TRBV7-3 to TRBJ2-3, with D possibly TRBD2 on 7 matching bases. V was clipped by 9 bases and J by 4 bases, with 14 bases between them. CDR3 size: 13 residues. Per germline, CDR1 SGHTA and CDR2 FQGTGA. The CDR3 sequence is CARSSGGSDTQYF. The CDR3 DNA sequence: TGTGCCAGATCTTCGGGGGGCTCAGATACGCAGTATTTT. The full variable domain, its missing parts supplied by reference TRBV7-3 and TRBJ2-3, is GAGVSQTPSNKVTEKGKYVELRCDPISGHTALYWYRQSLGQGPEFLIYFQGTGAADDSGLPNDRFFAVRPEGSVSTLKIQRTERGDSAVYLCARSSGGSDTQYFGPGTRLTVL.

This clonotype was recorded at least ten times. The chain employs TRBV29-1 and TRBJ2-7; D is uncertain. The CDR3 loop spans 12 amino acids. Germline V CDR1 and CDR2: SQVTM, ANQGSEA. Trimming cost V 5 bases and J 6 bases, with 14 bases left between them. The CDR3 protein is CSVYRRAGEQYF. The CDR3 bases are TGCAGCGTTTATCGAAGGGCAGGCGAGCAGTACTTC.

This clonotype has at least ten counts. This chain uses TRBV21-1 with TRBJ2-3; the table gives TRBD1 as D, unverified against the DNA. TRBV21-1 is tagged as a pseudogene. The CDR3 totals 18 residues. The CDR3 nucleotides read TGTGCCAGCAGCTTGTATCAGGGAAAGCTTTCCGGCCCAGATACGCAGTATTTT. Translating gives CASSLYQGKLSGPDTQYF.

This clonotype was seen ten or more times. This chain joins TRBV5-1 and TRBJ2-5, with TRBD2 matching 10 bases. CDR3 length: 16 residues. The V gene's germline CDR1 is SGHRS and CDR2 YFSETQ. The V segment lost 4 bases and the J segment 1 base; nucleotides outside the gene matches: 7. The CDR3 coding sequence is TGCGCCAGCAGCATTACCCTAGCGGGGGTCCAAGAGACCCAGTACTTC. This encodes CASSITLAGVQETQYF.

This clonotype was found many times. The chain couples TRBV5-1 to TRBJ2-2, with D perhaps TRBD2 (7 bases). The CDR3 spans 16 residues. Looked up from germline, CDR1 is SGHRS and CDR2 is YFSETQ. The V end lost 4 bases, the J end lost 6 bases, and 19 bases lay between the germline ends. CDR3 bases: TGCGCCAGCAGCCCCGGGACGCGGGGGCGGTCCGGGGAGCTGTTTTTT. This translates into CASSPGTRGRSGELFF. Filled out from reference TRBV5-1 and TRBJ2-2, the complete variable domain reads KAGVTQTPRYLIKTRGQQVTLSCSPISGHRSVSWYQQTPGQGLQFLFEYFSETQRNKGNFPGRFSGRQFSNSRSEMNVSTLELGDSALYLCASSPGTRGRSGELFFGEGSRLTVL.

The sample holds many counts of this clonotype. The CDR3 loop reads CASDQDGYGYTF. The CDR3 nucleotides are TGTGCCAGTGATCAGGATGGCTATGGCTACACCTTC. The chain couples TRBV6-6 to TRBJ1-2; D remains ambiguous. The germline V and J ends were trimmed by 9 bases and 4 bases, with 12 bases remaining between them. Germline CDR1 reads MNHNY; CDR2 reads SVGAGI (reference sequence). The CDR3 has 12 residues.

Many counts were recorded for this clonotype. V gene TRBV5-4 combines with J gene TRBJ2-1; 9 bases map to TRBD2. Per the germline V gene, CDR1 is SGHNT and CDR2 is YYREEE (reference sequence). V dropped 4 bases and J dropped 5; count of bases not matched to a gene: 10. The CDR3 has 16 amino acids. The CDR3 DNA reads as TGTGCCAGCAGCCGATCTAGCGGGGTACTCGACAATGAGCAGTTCTTC. Protein sequence: CASSRSSGVLDNEQFF.

Comment on this clonotype: At one of its ends the junction is not consistent with the germline gene, which may arise from a read error. The chain joins TRBV6-5 to TRBJ2-5, with D perhaps TRBD1 or TRBD2 (5 bases each). The CDR3 is 11 residues long. The V gene's germline CDR1 is MNHEY and CDR2 SVGAGI. CDR3 coding DNA: TGTGCCAGCAGGCATACTGGGACCCGGTACTTC. Protein sequence: CASRHTGTRYF.

This clonotype was seen many times. The chain joins TRBV6-5 to TRBJ1-1; possibly TRBD1 for D (5 bases). The CDR3 spans 15 residues. Trimming stripped 7 bases from V and 3 bases from J, with 18 bases between. Looked up from germline, CDR1 is MNHEY and CDR2 is SVGAGI. CDR3 nucleotides: TGTGCCAGCACCCCCCGGGGGGGACGGGACACTGAAGCTTTCTTT. It is translated as CASTPRGGRDTEAFF.

This clonotype was counted ten times or more. The chain employs TRBV4-1 and TRBJ1-1; 7 positions match TRBD1. After removal of 10 bases from V and 0 bases from J, the junction contained 11 bases not matched to a gene. Germline CDR1 reads MGHRA; CDR2 reads YSYEKL. This CDR3 comprises 15 residues. The CDR3 sequence is CATGVTGTVNTEAFF. The DNA for the CDR3 is TGCGCCACTGGGGTGACCGGGACAGTGAACACTGAAGCTTTCTTT.

Ten or more counts support this clonotype. V gene TRBV7-9 combines with J gene TRBJ1-1; 12 bases match TRBD1. Germline CDR1 is SEHNR and CDR2 is FQNEAQ (reference sequence). Germline trimming cut 4 bases from V and 4 bases from J; bases unmatched to any gene: 4. This CDR3 region has 15 residues. The CDR3 DNA is TGTGCCAGCAGCTCGGGACAGGGGGCGGTCACTGAAGCTTTCTTT. Protein: CASSSGQGAVTEAFF.

This clonotype was recorded at least ten times. V is TRBV5-1 and J is TRBJ2-7, with 7 bases aligning to TRBD2. This CDR3 contains 15 residues. J was trimmed by 6 bases and V by 0 bases; bases with no gene match: 9. The germline CDR1 and CDR2 sequences are SGHRS and YFSETQ. CDR3 sequence: CASSLEAREIGEQYF. The DNA of the CDR3 is TGCGCCAGCAGCTTGGAGGCGCGGGAGATAGGCGAGCAGTACTTC.

This clonotype showed up many times. The chain couples TRBV29-1 to TRBJ1-5; no firm D call. The CDR3 has 16 amino acids. The ends were cut back, 6 bases at V and 2 bases at J, with 20 bases in the middle. In germline, CDR1 is SQVTM, CDR2 ANQGSEA. Here the CDR3 reads CSVTSDSAGGNQPQHF. In DNA form, the CDR3 reads TGCAGCGTAACTAGCGACTCGGCTGGCGGCAATCAGCCCCAGCATTTT. Combining the CDR3 with reference TRBV29-1 and TRBJ1-5 gives the whole variable domain SAVISQKPSRDICQRGTSLTIQCQVDSQVTMMFWYRQQPGQSLTLIATANQGSEATYESGFVIDKFPISRPNLTFSTLTVSNMSPEDSSIYLCSVTSDSAGGNQPQHFGDGTRLSIL.

The table lists this clonotype with many counts. The chain joins TRBV7-2 to TRBJ2-3; no firm D call. Germline V lookup: CDR1 SGHTA, CDR2 FQGNSA. This CDR3 spans 12 amino acids. The V gene lost 5 bases and the J gene lost 5 bases, with 8 bases spanning the gap. The CDR3 sequence: CASSPIGDTQYF. The CDR3 region has the DNA TGTGCCAGCAGCCCCATCGGAGATACGCAGTATTTT. Complete variable domain (other parts from reference TRBV7-2 and TRBJ2-3): GAGVSQSPSNKVTEKGKDVELRCDPISGHTALYWYRQSLGQGLEFLIYFQGNSAPDKSGLPSDRFSAERTGGSVSTLTIQRTQQEDSAVYLCASSPIGDTQYFGPGTRLTVL.

This clonotype was picked up many times. The chain employs TRBV6-2 or TRBV6-3 and TRBJ2-7, with 7 bases lining up with TRBD2. J gave up 1 base and V 6 bases, and 6 bases lay outside the gene matches. CDR3 length: 14 amino acids. Looked up from germline, CDR1 is MNHEY and CDR2 is SVGEGT. The CDR3: CASRLGTTSYEQYF. The DNA for the CDR3 is TGTGCCAGCAGGCTCGGGACTACATCCTACGAGCAGTACTTC.

This clonotype came up many times. The chain recombines TRBV29-1 with TRBJ2-3, with 8 positions matching TRBD1. Germline CDR1 and CDR2: SQVTM and ANQGSEA. This CDR3 region has 14 residues. Trimming at V came to 6 bases and at J to 0 bases, leaving 5 bases not matched to a gene. The CDR3 region is CSVATGASTDTQYF. The CDR3 nucleotides are TGCAGCGTAGCGACAGGGGCTAGCACAGATACGCAGTATTTT.

This clonotype was counted at least ten times. The chain uses TRBV29-1 and TRBJ1-1; possible D gene TRBD1, 6 bases. Germline CDR1 and CDR2: SQVTM and ANQGSEA. Deletions cut 5 bases from V and 0 bases from J, with 10 bases between. The CDR3 consists of 13 residues. Written as DNA, the CDR3 is TGCAGCGTTACCAGGGGCCTGAACACTGAAGCTTTCTTT. This sequence encodes CSVTRGLNTEAFF.

This clonotype showed up many times. This chain uses TRBV4-3 with TRBJ1-2; D call uncertain. CDR3 length equals 14 residues. V dropped 3 bases and J dropped 5 bases, with 13 bases sitting between them. Germline V gene data show CDR1 as LGHNA and CDR2 as YSLEER. CDR3 residues: CASSQEVGYYGYTF. The DNA for the CDR3 is TGCGCCAGCAGCCAGGAAGTTGGGTATTATGGCTACACCTTC.

This clonotype was seen only a few times. One junction end disagrees with the germline gene, perhaps due to a read error. This chain links TRBV7-7 with TRBJ2-5, with D uncertain. Germline CDR1 SSHAT, CDR2 FNYEAQ (reference sequence). The CDR3 extends over 15 amino acids. The CDR3 region has the DNA TGTGCTAGCAGCCACGGGCCTGACCGTATGGAGACCCAGTACTTC. This translates into CASSHGPDRMETQYF.

This clonotype showed up many times. This chain uses TRBV6-2 or TRBV6-3 with TRBJ1-1; no clear D gene. Germline V gives CDR1 MNHEY, CDR2 SVGEGT. The CDR3 totals 12 residues. The germline V and J ends were trimmed by 8 bases and 0 bases, with 7 bases remaining between them. Written as DNA, the CDR3 is TGTGCCAGCGCGAGGTTGAACACTGAAGCTTTCTTT. Its protein product is CASARLNTEAFF.

This clonotype was seen at least ten times. This rearrangement joins TRBV20-1 to TRBJ1-2, with D maybe TRBD1 (5 bases). Trimming cost V 0 bases and J 8 bases, with 13 bases left between them. This CDR3 is built from 13 residues. Germline V gene lookup returns CDR1 DFQATT and CDR2 SNEGSKA (reference sequence). CDR3 residues: CSARDQGRDGYTF. The CDR3 DNA reads TGCAGTGCTAGAGATCAGGGTCGCGACGGCTACACCTTC.

The V call is TRBV27, the J call TRBJ2-3; D tentatively reads TRBD1 or TRBD2 (5 bases each). The CDR3 runs 15 residues. Trimming shortened V by 5 bases and J by 4 bases, and 16 bases separated the two germline ends. Germline V gene lookup returns CDR1 MNHEY and CDR2 SMNVEV (reference sequence). The CDR3 sequence is CASSTRPRGPDTQYF. Written as DNA, the CDR3 is TGTGCCAGCAGTACCAGGCCCCGGGGCCCAGATACGCAGTATTTT.

The sample holds many counts of this clonotype. The V and J genes are TRBV12-3 or TRBV12-4 and TRBJ2-7, with TRBD1 as a possible D gene (6 bases). With 6 bases removed from V and 3 bases from J, the gap between germline ends came to 18 bases. The CDR3 consists of 15 residues. The CDR3 DNA reads as TGTGCCAGCAGCGATTCCGGGACATCGCGCTACGAGCAGTACTTC. Its translation: CASSDSGTSRYEQYF.

This clonotype was counted at least ten times. The chain links TRBV6-5 to TRBJ2-3, with D perhaps TRBD2 (5 bases). CDR3 length: 16 amino acids. Germline CDR1 reads MNHEY; CDR2 reads SVGAGI. The V end lost 3 bases, the J end lost 2 bases, and 15 bases lay between the germline ends. DNA of the CDR3: TGTGCCAGCAGTTATACCCACGGACTTTTCACAGATACGCAGTATTTT. Its protein product is CASSYTHGLFTDTQYF.

This clonotype was seen at least ten times. The rearrangement links TRBV7-2 to TRBJ2-3; no clear D. The CDR3 consists of 13 residues. Germline CDR1 SGHTA, CDR2 FQGNSA. Trimming took off 2 bases at V and 6 bases at J, with 9 bases between the two ends. The CDR3 sequence: CASSLSMGDTQYF. DNA of the CDR3: TGTGCCAGCAGCTTATCCATGGGGGATACGCAGTATTTT. The whole variable domain, filled in from reference TRBV7-2 and TRBJ2-3, reads GAGVSQSPSNKVTEKGKDVELRCDPISGHTALYWYRQSLGQGLEFLIYFQGNSAPDKSGLPSDRFSAERTGGSVSTLTIQRTQQEDSAVYLCASSLSMGDTQYFGPGTRLTVL.

The rearrangement links TRBV30 to TRBJ2-3, with D maybe TRBD2 (5 bases). The germline V and J ends were trimmed by 2 bases and 10 bases, with 16 bases remaining between them. Germline V gene lookup returns CDR1 GTSNPN and CDR2 SVGIG (reference sequence). The CDR3 runs to 13 residues. CDR3 sequence: CAWSPEGALAQYF. The CDR3 DNA reads TGTGCCTGGAGTCCTGAGGGAGCGCTGGCGCAGTATTTT.